Presented here are 7 T cell receptor beta chains from one specimen sequenced in a study of T cells in women clearing cervical HPV infection (dated by TCRdb to 2016 to 2018). Library prep was done by the immunoSEQ multiplex PCR assay. This immuneACCESS table, as held by TCRdb, lists in-frame sequences with V and J called but not all clones. Of the missing ones, under half trace to an unresolved V gene in checked studies; the others have no known cause. This sample's listing comprises just over 20,000 clones. Of the sample, approximately 5% falls within the top ten clones. Input material: blood buffy coat. All receptors derive from a woman between 18 and 70 years old with a cervical HPV16 infection that either progressed to CIN3+ or cleared (not recorded which).

With regard to this clone: Read coverage stops 3 residues before the CDR3 terminus; the germline J gene supplies the remainder. The chain carries TRBV30 and TRBJ1-6, with D possibly being TRBD1 (5 bases). CDR1 is GTSNPN, CDR2 SVGIG, per germline (reference sequence). This CDR3 has 15 amino acids. V shed 4 bases and J shed 3 bases, with 13 bases lying between them. CDR3 DNA, as far as it was read: TGTGCCTGGACCCTCGGGGGTGGCTATAATTCACCC. This gives the protein CAWTLGGGYNSP. The entire CDR3 sequence reads CAWTLGGGYNSPLHF. The whole variable domain, remainder taken from reference TRBV30 and TRBJ1-6, is SQTIHQWPATLVQPVGSPLSLECTVEGTSNPNLYWYRQAAGRGLQLLFYSVGIGQISSEVPQNLSASRPQDRQFILSSKKLLLSDSGFYLCAWTLGGGYNSPLHFGNGTRLTVT.

Details on this clone: Sequencing ends 3 residues short of the CDR3 end; the germline J gene provides the rest. The rearrangement links TRBV19 to TRBJ2-4; a possible D gene is TRBD1 (6 bases). In germline, CDR1 is LNHDA, CDR2 SQIVND (reference sequence). CDR3 size: 11 residues. The sequenced CDR3 bases are TGTGCCAGCTGGCAGGGGTATGGT. Translating gives CASWQGYG. The full-length CDR3 reads as CASWQGYGQYF.

For this clone: The missing CDR3 end, 3 residues past where the read stops, is filled in from the germline J gene. The chain employs TRBV7-2 and TRBJ1-2, with 10 positions matching TRBD1. V shed 0 bases and J 4 bases; nucleotides not matched to a gene: 5. CDR1 and CDR2 from the germline V gene are SGHTA and FQGNSA. This CDR3 is 16 amino acids long. The DNA read from the CDR3 is TGTGCCAGCAGCTTAGCCAGGGGACAGGGGTCCTATGGC. Protein product: CASSLARGQGSYG. The CDR3 in its entirety is CASSLARGQGSYGYTF.

Regarding this clone: The read ends 3 residues before the CDR3 terminus; that terminus is restored from the germline J gene. This rearrangement joins TRBV5-1 to TRBJ2-5; D ambiguous. V dropped 2 bases and J dropped 5 bases, with 7 bases sitting between them. Germline V gene sequence: CDR1 SGHRS, CDR2 YFSETQ. This CDR3 comprises 12 residues. Partial CDR3 DNA: TGCGCCAGCAGCTTATTTTCGGAGACC. This gives the protein CASSLFSET. The whole CDR3 region reads CASSLFSETQYF.

With respect to this clone: The read falls 3 residues short of the CDR3 end, and the missing part is taken from the germline J gene. This chain links TRBV2 with TRBJ2-5, with D hard to call. V was clipped by 4 bases and J by 2 bases, with 11 bases between them. Germline V lookup: CDR1 SNHLY, CDR2 FYNNEI. The CDR3 has 14 residues. CDR3: CASSVGAAQETQYF. The sequenced part of the CDR3 DNA is TGTGCCAGCAGTGTAGGAGCAGCGCAAGAGACC.

Points on this clone: Read coverage stops 3 residues before the CDR3 terminus; the germline J gene supplies the remainder. V usage is TRBV2 and J usage is TRBJ2-5; maybe TRBD1 (6 bases). Germline V gene sequence: CDR1 SNHLY, CDR2 FYNNEI. The CDR3 length is 13 residues. With 6 bases removed from V and 0 bases from J, the gap between germline ends came to 8 bases. The DNA read from the CDR3 is TGTGCCAGCAGAGGGACATACCAAGAGACC. The encoded protein is CASRGTYQET. The complete CDR3 sequence is CASRGTYQETQYF.

Concerning this clone itself: The read is 3 residues too short to cover the CDR3 end, so that end is filled in from the germline J gene. The J gene is TRBJ1-6, the V gene TRBV7-9; D is undetermined. The CDR3 is 14 residues long. Germline CDR1 reads SEHNR; CDR2 reads FQNEAQ (reference sequence). V was cut by 3 bases and J by 8 bases, with 11 bases left in between. The CDR3 DNA, read in part, is TGTGCCAGCAGCTTTGGGCAATCCGATTCACCC. It translates to CASSFGQSDSP. The whole CDR3 protein reads CASSFGQSDSPLHF.